Following are 8 T cell receptor beta chains from one sample sequenced in a study of T-cell memory formation after mild COVID-19. Via MiXCR, TCRdb re-called the 5' RACE reads, giving one row per CDR3 protein. The sample has 380,000 or so distinct CDR3 sequences, about 13% seen once; the top ten hold about 20%. Sequenced: PBMCs or a T cell subset sorted from them (not recorded which). The source is a man younger than 30 who had mild COVID-19 (a few samples of this study predate the infection). Cell type and time point are not known.

Only a few counts were recorded for this clonotype. This chain links TRBV20-1 with TRBJ2-1; TRBD2 matches 8 bases. Germline CDR1 is DFQATT and CDR2 is SNEGSKA (reference sequence). The junction had 11 bases not matched to a gene; V was cut back by 2 bases and J by 2 bases. This CDR3 is built from 17 residues. CDR3 sequence (DNA): TGCAGTGCTAGAAAGGAGGGCCTAGCGGGTCCCTACAATGAGCAGTTCTTC. Amino acids: CSARKEGLAGPYNEQFF.

This clonotype was detected many times. V and J are TRBV4-3 and TRBJ2-6, with 7 bases lining up with TRBD1. Trimming at V came to 0 bases and at J to 1 base, leaving 0 bases not matched to a gene. The germline gives CDR1 LGHNA, CDR2 YSLEER. CDR3 size: 16 residues. The CDR3 DNA reads as TGCGCCAGCAGCCAAGAGGGACAGTCTGGGGCCAACGTCCTGACTTTC. Translation: CASSQEGQSGANVLTF.

The chain uses TRBV7-2 and TRBJ1-2; 10 bases are a match to TRBD1. Germline-derived CDR1 and CDR2 are SGHTA and FQGNSA. The J segment lost 6 bases and the V segment lost 3 bases, leaving 7 bases of the junction unmatched. This CDR3 is 15 amino acids long. DNA of the CDR3: TGTGCCAGCAGCTTCCGGGACAGGGGACTTGATGGCTACACCTTC. Amino acid sequence: CASSFRDRGLDGYTF.

In this sample, this clonotype turned up many times. The CDR3 protein is CASIGQGAREQYV. As DNA, the CDR3 is TGTGCCAGCATCGGTCAGGGGGCGCGGGAGCAGTACGTC. This rearrangement joins TRBV28 to TRBJ2-7; 8 positions agree with TRBD1. This CDR3 is 13 amino acids long. From germline, CDR1 is MDHEN and CDR2 SYDVKM. V shed 7 bases, J shed 7 bases, and the junction held 9 bases outside the gene matches.

This chain connects TRBV20-1 to TRBJ2-1; D gene uncertain. V dropped 3 bases and J dropped 5 bases, with 11 bases sitting between them. The germline V gene has CDR1 DFQATT and CDR2 SNEGSKA (reference sequence). There are 13 residues in the CDR3. CDR3 region: CSASGLANNEQFF. CDR3 DNA sequence: TGCAGTGCTAGTGGGCTGGCGAACAATGAGCAGTTCTTC.

This clonotype was counted at least ten times. This chain uses TRBV5-1 with TRBJ1-2; D not certain. There are 12 residues in the CDR3. V gave up 0 bases and J gave up 7 bases, with 7 bases separating them. Per germline, CDR1 SGHRS and CDR2 YFSETQ. In DNA form, the CDR3 reads TGCGCCAGCAGCTTGGAAGGGAGTGGCTACACCTTC. Encoded protein: CASSLEGSGYTF.

This clonotype was counted at least ten times. The rearrangement uses TRBV15 and TRBJ2-7; the D gene is possibly TRBD2 (5 bases). The V gene lost 5 bases and the J gene lost 2 bases, with 16 bases spanning the gap. CDR3 length: 15 amino acids. Germline V gene data show CDR1 as LNHNV and CDR2 as YYDKDF (reference sequence). The CDR3 spells CATSGGWESPYEQYF. The CDR3, as DNA: TGTGCCACCAGCGGAGGTTGGGAGAGTCCCTACGAGCAGTACTTC.

This clonotype was seen ten or more times. This chain connects TRBV5-1 to TRBJ1-3; 7 bases line up with TRBD1. V lost 0 bases and J lost 2; bases outside the gene matches: 2. CDR3 length: 15 residues. Looked up from germline, CDR1 is SGHRS and CDR2 is YFSETQ. The CDR3 spells CASSLGTGAGNTIYF. The CDR3 DNA follows: TGCGCCAGCAGCTTGGGGACAGGAGCTGGAAACACCATATATTTT.